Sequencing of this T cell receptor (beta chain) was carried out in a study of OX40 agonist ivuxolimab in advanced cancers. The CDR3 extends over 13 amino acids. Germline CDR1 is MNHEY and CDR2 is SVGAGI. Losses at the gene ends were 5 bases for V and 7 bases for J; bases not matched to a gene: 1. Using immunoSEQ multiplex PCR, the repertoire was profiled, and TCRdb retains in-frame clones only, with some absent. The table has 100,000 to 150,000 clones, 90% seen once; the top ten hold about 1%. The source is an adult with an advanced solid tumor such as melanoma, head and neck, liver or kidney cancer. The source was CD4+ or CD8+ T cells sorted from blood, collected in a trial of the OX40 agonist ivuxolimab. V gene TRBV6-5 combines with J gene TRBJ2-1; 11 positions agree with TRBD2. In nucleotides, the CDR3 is TGTGCCAGCAGTCGGACTAGCGGGAATGAGCAGTTCTTC. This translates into CASSRTSGNEQFF.